Below, 27 T cell receptor beta chains from the same sample are listed, as sequenced in a study of T cell changes during pregnancy in multiple sclerosis. Libraries were prepared by immunoSEQ multiplex PCR; TCRdb keeps only in-frame clonotypes and omits some of them. The table lists under 30,000 clones, 70% to 90% of them singletons, with 6.5% to 7% in the top ten. The sequences come from CD8+ T cells from peripheral blood mononuclear cells, collected in the second trimester of pregnancy. These receptor sequences come from a female donor with multiple sclerosis, enrolled in a pregnancy study.

This chain joins TRBV9 and TRBJ1-1, with 7 bases lining up with TRBD1. V was pared by 1 base and J by 1 base, with 4 bases of the junction left unmatched. This CDR3 comprises 15 residues. The germline V gene has CDR1 SGDLS and CDR2 YYNGEE. The CDR3 sequence: CASSVTGTENTEAFF. Here the CDR3 DNA reads TGTGCCAGCAGCGTAACCGGGACAGAGAACACTGAAGCTTTCTTT.

The chain carries TRBV27 and TRBJ2-1; perhaps TRBD1 as D (5 bases). The CDR3 spans 16 residues. The germline V and J ends were trimmed by 3 bases and 0 bases, with 12 bases remaining between them. Germline V gives CDR1 MNHEY, CDR2 SMNVEV (reference sequence). CDR3 coding DNA: TGTGCCAGCAGTTTGGATCCGACAGTCTCCTACAATGAGCAGTTCTTC. Translation gives CASSLDPTVSYNEQFF.

The chain uses TRBV7-9 and TRBJ2-3; unclear D gene. This CDR3 is built from 13 residues. Germline CDR1 is SEHNR and CDR2 is FQNEAQ (reference sequence). V was cut by 2 bases and J by 4 bases, with 7 bases left in between. The CDR3 bases are TGTGCCAGCAGCTTACTAATCGCAGATACGCAGTATTTT. Translating it yields CASSLLIADTQYF. The variable domain in full, completed from reference TRBV7-9 and TRBJ2-3, reads DTGVSQNPRHKITKRGQNVTFRCDPISEHNRLYWYRQTLGQGPEFLTYFQNEAQLEKSRLLSDRFSAERPKGSFSTLEIQRTEQGDSAMYLCASSLLIADTQYFGPGTRLTVL.

This clone occurred once. V is TRBV7-3 and J is TRBJ2-2, with D perhaps TRBD1 (5 bases). Per the germline V gene, CDR1 is SGHTA and CDR2 is FQGTGA. V dropped 4 bases and J dropped 5 bases, with 14 bases sitting between them. CDR3 length: 15 residues. This CDR3 reads CASSSSGFGTGELFF. The CDR3, as DNA: TGTGCCAGCAGCTCCTCAGGGTTCGGGACCGGGGAGCTGTTTTTT.

The genes are TRBV28 and TRBJ1-1; possibly TRBD1 for D (5 bases). This CDR3 comprises 15 residues. V was pared by 6 bases and J by 0 bases, with 14 bases between. Germline CDR1 is MDHEN and CDR2 is SYDVKM. The CDR3 sequence: CASRLVGGMNTEAFF. CDR3 DNA: TGTGCCAGCAGGCTGGTGGGGGGGATGAACACTGAAGCTTTCTTT.

This sequence joins TRBV5-5 and TRBJ2-1, with D hard to call. Trimming pared 0 bases from V and 0 bases from J, leaving 10 bases between. Germline values: CDR1 SGHKS, CDR2 YYEKEE (reference sequence). The CDR3 is 16 amino acids. CDR3 sequence reads: CASSLGLKSSYNEQFF. CDR3 nucleotides: TGTGCCAGCAGCTTGGGGCTGAAAAGCTCCTACAATGAGCAGTTCTTC. Full variable domain (remainder filled in from reference TRBV5-5 and TRBJ2-1): DAGVTQSPTHLIKTRGQQVTLRCSPISGHKSVSWYQQVLGQGPQFIFQYYEKEERGRGNFPDRFSARQFPNYSSELNVNALLLGDSALYLCASSLGLKSSYNEQFFGPGTRLTVL.

This clone has a single count. The rearrangement uses TRBV7-9 and TRBJ1-4; D not certain. Between the trimmed V and J ends, which lost 5 bases and 5 bases, there was a span of 9 bases. From germline, CDR1 is SEHNR and CDR2 FQNEAQ (reference sequence). The CDR3 loop spans 13 amino acids. CDR3 DNA: TGTGCCAGCAGCAGCCGGGAAAATGAAAAACTGTTTTTT. This encodes CASSSRENEKLFF.

The chain carries TRBV4-1 and TRBJ2-3; D is unclear. Germline CDR1 and CDR2: MGHRA and YSYEKL. With 3 bases removed from V and 1 base from J, the gap between germline ends came to 8 bases. CDR3 length: 14 residues. The CDR3 is CASSQRQGTDTQYF. The DNA of the CDR3 is TGCGCCAGCAGCCAGCGCCAGGGCACAGATACGCAGTATTTT.

The count of this clone is one. The chain uses TRBV28 and TRBJ2-7; a weak D match, TRBD1 (5 bases). This CDR3 is built from 15 residues. CDR1 and CDR2 from the germline V gene are MDHEN and SYDVKM. With 5 bases removed from V and 1 base from J, the gap between germline ends came to 15 bases. CDR3 in amino acids: CASSVAGLYSYEQYF. In DNA form, the CDR3 reads TGTGCCAGCAGTGTAGCAGGGTTATATTCCTACGAGCAGTACTTC.

CDR3 sequence reads: CASSLGEGTEAFF. CDR3 bases: TGTGCCAGCAGTTTGGGCGAGGGAACTGAAGCTTTCTTT. The chain is built from TRBV28 and TRBJ1-1; D call uncertain. Trimming cost V 3 bases and J 5 bases, with 10 bases left between them. This CDR3 comprises 13 residues. Germline CDR1 reads MDHEN; CDR2 reads SYDVKM. The full variable domain, in which reference TRBV28 and TRBJ1-1 provide the parts outside the CDR3, is DVKVTQSSRYLVKRTGEKVFLECVQDMDHENMFWYRQDPGLGLRLIYFSYDVKMKEKGDIPEGYSVSREKKERFSLILESASTNQTSMYLCASSLGEGTEAFFGQGTRLTVV.

This rearrangement joins TRBV28 to TRBJ2-5, with D tentatively TRBD2 (5 bases). V was clipped by 3 bases and J by 1 base, with 6 bases between them. Germline V gives CDR1 MDHEN, CDR2 SYDVKM. CDR3 length equals 13 residues. CDR3 amino acids: CASSLLAQETQYF. DNA for the CDR3: TGTGCCAGCAGTTTGCTAGCCCAAGAGACCCAGTACTTC.

This chain uses TRBV6-4 with TRBJ1-2; 10 bases align to TRBD1. V was pared by 3 bases and J by 4 bases, with 11 bases of the junction left unmatched. Germline values: CDR1 MRHNA, CDR2 SNTAGT. This CDR3 region has 17 residues. In nucleotides, the CDR3 is TGTGCCAGCAGTGAAGGACAGGGGGACGCGTCATTCTATGGCTACACCTTC. It translates to CASSEGQGDASFYGYTF.

The chain couples TRBV14 to TRBJ2-1; the match to TRBD2 covers 11 bases. The CDR3 extends over 19 amino acids. J gave up 2 bases and V 4 bases, and 13 bases lay outside the gene matches. Germline CDR1 and CDR2: SGHDN and FVKESK. CDR3 amino acids: CASSLQLAGEVGAYNEQFF. The CDR3 nucleotides read TGTGCCAGCAGCCTACAACTAGCGGGAGAGGTGGGGGCCTACAATGAGCAGTTCTTC.

CDR3 in amino acids: CASSSETGSYEQYF. CDR3 DNA sequence: TGTGCCAGCAGCTCGGAGACAGGCTCCTACGAGCAGTACTTC. The chain employs TRBV7-6 and TRBJ2-7; D may be TRBD1 (6 bases). There are 14 residues in the CDR3. The germline V and J ends were trimmed by 4 bases and 0 bases, with 10 bases remaining between them. Germline CDR1 reads SGHVS; CDR2 reads FNYEAQ.

The count of this clone is one. The V and J genes are TRBV7-9 and TRBJ2-1, with D perhaps TRBD2 (5 bases). The CDR3 has 16 amino acids. Between the trimmed V and J ends, which lost 4 bases and 0 bases, there was a span of 13 bases. Germline CDR1 is SEHNR and CDR2 is FQNEAQ (reference sequence). As DNA, the CDR3 is TGTGCCAGCAGCTCCCGGGATTCGCCCTCCTACAATGAGCAGTTCTTC. It encodes CASSSRDSPSYNEQFF.

The chain uses TRBV15 and TRBJ2-3, with 10 bases fitting TRBD2. Germline V gene sequence: CDR1 LNHNV, CDR2 YYDKDF (reference sequence). Losses at the gene ends were 8 bases for V and 6 bases for J; bases not matched to a gene: 11. This CDR3 is built from 15 residues. In DNA, the CDR3 is TGTGCCACCGTAGAAAGGCTAGCGGGAGCGGATACGCAGTATTTT. It encodes CATVERLAGADTQYF.

The V call is TRBV19, the J call TRBJ1-1, with D perhaps TRBD1 (5 bases). Trimming stripped 6 bases from V and 6 bases from J, with 17 bases between. CDR3 length: 14 residues. Germline CDR1 reads LNHDA; CDR2 reads SQIVND (reference sequence). Written as DNA, the CDR3 is TGTGCCAGTAGGTATAGGAGGGAGGGGCCTGAAGCTTTCTTT. Translated: CASRYRREGPEAFF. Full variable domain (remainder filled in from reference TRBV19 and TRBJ1-1): DGGITQSPKYLFRKEGQNVTLSCEQNLNHDAMYWYRQDPGQGLRLIYYSQIVNDFQKGDIAEGYSVSREKKESFPLTVTSAQKNPTAFYLCASRYRREGPEAFFGQGTRLTVV.

V and J are TRBV2 and TRBJ2-7; D possibly corresponds to TRBD1 (7 bases). Trimming shortened V by 9 bases and J by 3 bases, and 12 bases separated the two germline ends. The length of the CDR3 is 12 residues. Germline CDR1 is SNHLY and CDR2 is FYNNEI. The CDR3 coding sequence is TGTGCCAGGGGGGGACAGAACTACGAGCAGTACTTC. It encodes CARGGQNYEQYF.

This clone was found once. The chain has TRBV6-6 and TRBJ2-7; 9 positions agree with TRBD2. The CDR3 length is 15 residues. The V gene end was trimmed by 2 bases and the J gene end by 2 bases; junction bases not matched to a gene: 4. Germline values: CDR1 MNHNY, CDR2 SVGAGI (reference sequence). This CDR3 reads CASSYPLAGAYEQYF. Written as DNA, the CDR3 is TGTGCCAGCAGTTACCCCTTAGCGGGAGCCTACGAGCAGTACTTC.

The chain employs TRBV5-8 and TRBJ2-5, with a possible D match to TRBD1 (6 bases). Germline loops: CDR1 SGHTS, CDR2 YDEGEE. V was clipped by 4 bases and J by 2 bases, with 12 bases between them. The CDR3 has 14 amino acids. The CDR3 spells CASSPWGLQETQYF. CDR3 DNA sequence: TGTGCCAGCAGCCCTTGGGGGCTTCAAGAGACCCAGTACTTC.

Worth noting for this clone: The junction does not match germline at one end; this may be a read error. The chain employs TRBV7-7 and TRBJ2-7; tentatively, D is TRBD1 (5 bases). Germline loops: CDR1 SSHAT, CDR2 FNYEAQ (reference sequence). The CDR3 covers 14 residues. In nucleotides, the CDR3 is TGTGCTAGCAGCTTAGCCCTGGACACCTACGAGCAGTACTTC. Protein sequence: CASSLALDTYEQYF.

The chain employs TRBV25-1 and TRBJ1-2, with a weak D call TRBD1 (6 bases). The CDR3 is made up of 13 amino acids. V gave up 6 bases and J gave up 2 bases, with 10 bases separating them. Germline CDR1 is MGHDK and CDR2 is SYGVNS. The CDR3 DNA follows: TGTGCCAGCAGCAGGGGCCCGAACTATGGCTACACCTTC. Translation gives CASSRGPNYGYTF.

The chain uses TRBV10-3 and TRBJ1-6, with 7 bases identical to TRBD1. The junction had 3 bases not matched to a gene; V was cut back by 3 bases and J by 10 bases. This CDR3 is built from 13 residues. In germline, CDR1 is ENHRY, CDR2 SYGVKD. The CDR3 loop is CAISDSRGSPLHF. CDR3 coding DNA: TGTGCCATCAGTGATTCCAGGGGGTCACCCCTCCACTTT.

The rearrangement links TRBV5-1 to TRBJ1-2, with D perhaps matching TRBD1 (5 bases). Germline V CDR1 and CDR2: SGHRS, YFSETQ. The CDR3 is made up of 13 amino acids. Trimming left V 6 bases short and J 6 bases short, with 15 bases between. CDR3 sequence: CASKGSGDHGYTF. The CDR3 DNA is TGCGCCAGCAAGGGGTCTGGGGATCATGGCTACACCTTC.

The chain uses TRBV6-5 and TRBJ1-3; D gene ambiguous. This CDR3 has 13 amino acids. Trimming took 5 bases from V and 4 from J, leaving 9 bases between them. Germline V CDR1 and CDR2: MNHEY, SVGAGI. The CDR3 DNA reads TGTGCCAGCAGTCCGGGATTAGGAAACACCATATATTTT. Translated: CASSPGLGNTIYF.

This clone was seen just once. This chain joins TRBV7-2 and TRBJ2-2; 8 bases are shared with TRBD2. The CDR3 contains 18 residues. Germline CDR1 SGHTA, CDR2 FQGNSA. Germline trimming cut 1 base from V and 1 base from J; bases unmatched to any gene: 8. CDR3 in amino acids: CASSLVPGLAENTGELFF. The CDR3 DNA follows: TGTGCCAGCAGCTTAGTCCCAGGACTAGCAGAGAACACCGGGGAGCTGTTTTTT. The entire variable domain, with the rest obtained from reference TRBV7-2 and TRBJ2-2, is as follows: GAGVSQSPSNKVTEKGKDVELRCDPISGHTALYWYRQSLGQGLEFLIYFQGNSAPDKSGLPSDRFSAERTGGSVSTLTIQRTQQEDSAVYLCASSLVPGLAENTGELFFGEGSRLTVL.

The chain couples TRBV5-1 to TRBJ2-3; D is ambiguous. The CDR3 spans 15 residues. V gave up 6 bases and J gave up 2 bases, with 16 bases separating them. In germline, CDR1 is SGHRS, CDR2 YFSETQ. As DNA, the CDR3 is TGCGCCAGCACCCCTGAAGGATACTACACAGATACGCAGTATTTT. It translates to CASTPEGYYTDTQYF.